A selection of T cell receptor beta chains follows, all from one sample in a study of blood T cell repertoires in COVID-19. Profiling relied on immunoSEQ multiplex PCR, and the TCRdb table lists in-frame clones only, not all of them. In the table there are some 300,000 clones, approximately 89% of which are singletons. The sequenced sample was peripheral blood. The source of these receptors is a woman aged 30 to 39 who had recovered from COVID-19. The CDR3 runs from the conserved cysteine through the conserved F or W. D genes are given only for firm matches. Not all rows give a size; the values are once, few, many and, for expanded clones, a class.

V gene	clone size	J gene	D gene	CDR3 protein	CDR3 DNA
TRBV4-1	-	TRBJ1-2	-	CASSQLTDTNYGYTF	TGCGCCAGCAGCCAATTGACAGACACTAACTATGGCTACACCTTC
TRBV5-1	-	TRBJ2-1	-	CASSLGGGGPSSYNEQFF	TGCGCCAGCAGCTTGGGAGGGGGGGGTCCAAGCTCCTACAATGAGCAGTTCTTC
TRBV29-1	-	TRBJ1-1	-	CSVASRGTGEAFF	TGCAGCGTTGCATCCCGGGGTACGGGTGAAGCTTTCTTT
TRBV5-1	-	TRBJ1-1	-	CASSQTTNTEAFF	TGCGCCAGCAGCCAAACTACAAACACTGAAGCTTTCTTT
TRBV19	-	TRBJ1-2	TRBD1	CATFRDSPYGYTF	TGTGCCACTTTCCGGGACAGTCCCTATGGCTACACCTTC
TRBV7-2	-	TRBJ2-7	TRBD2	CASSTMTSGTYEQYF	TGTGCCAGCAGCACAATGACTAGCGGGACCTACGAGCAGTACTTC
TRBV7-3	once	TRBJ2-3	-	CASSRRGGRATDTQYF	TGTGCCAGCAGCCGACGCGGGGGCAGGGCTACAGATACGCAGTATTTT
TRBV3-1/TRBV3-2	-	TRBJ1-6	TRBD1	CASSPRGKDSPLHF	TGTGCCAGCAGCCCCAGGGGGAAGGATTCACCCCTCCACTTT
TRBV7-8	-	TRBJ2-7	TRBD2	CASSLGLAGSSYEQYF	TGTGCCAGCAGCTTAGGGCTAGCGGGGAGCTCCTACGAGCAGTACTTC
TRBV7-9	-	TRBJ1-2	-	CASSQADRFLQNGYTF	TGTGCCAGCAGCCAGGCGGACAGATTCCTTCAGAATGGCTACACCTTC
TRBV2	-	TRBJ2-2	-	CASSPGGPNTGELFF	TGTGCCAGCAGTCCCGGGGGGCCGAACACCGGGGAGCTGTTTTTT
TRBV5-4	-	TRBJ2-1	TRBD2	CASSLGTSGHNEQFF	TGTGCCAGCAGCTTGGGGACTAGCGGACACAATGAGCAGTTCTTC
TRBV9	-	TRBJ2-2	-	CASAPGLGPGELFF	TGTGCCAGCGCTCCGGGACTCGGGCCCGGGGAGCTGTTTTTT
TRBV24-1	-	TRBJ2-3	TRBD1	CATRLTGGAADTQYF	TGTGCCACCAGATTGACAGGGGGCGCAGCAGATACGCAGTATTTT
TRBV7-9	few	TRBJ1-2	-	CASSLNQGSDGYTF	TGTGCCAGCAGCTTGAACCAGGGGTCGGATGGCTACACCTTC
TRBV24-1	-	TRBJ1-4	-	CATSDSTVSDEKLFF	TGTGCCACCAGTGATTCGACAGTGTCCGATGAAAAACTGTTTTTT
TRBV7-9	-	TRBJ2-7	TRBD1	CASSSTGDEQYF	TGTGCCAGCAGCTCGACAGGGGACGAGCAGTACTTC
TRBV5-1	-	TRBJ2-7	TRBD1	CASSPGTGWNEQYF	TGCGCCAGCAGCCCCGGGACAGGGTGGAACGAGCAGTACTTC
TRBV6-1	few	TRBJ2-2	-	CASSDRNTGELFF	TGTGCCAGCAGTGACAGGAACACCGGGGAGCTGTTTTTT
TRBV4-3	once	TRBJ1-4	-	CASSQEGRTLFF	TGCGCCAGCAGCCAAGAGGGGCGTACACTGTTTTTT
TRBV7-3	-	TRBJ2-1	TRBD2	CASSLNPAGDNEQFF	TGTGCCAGCAGCTTAAATCCAGCGGGGGATAATGAGCAGTTCTTC
TRBV7-2	-	TRBJ1-1	-	CASSLMGALGVTEAFF	TGTGCCAGCAGCTTAATGGGGGCTTTGGGGGTGACTGAAGCTTTCTTT